This TCR beta chain was identified during a study of technical replicates of blood from several donors. The germline V gene has CDR1 KGHSH and CDR2 LQKENI. The CDR3 is 12 residues long. The ends were cut back, 3 bases at V and 6 bases at J, with 7 bases in the middle. Clones were sequenced by immunoSEQ multiplex PCR, and TCRdb holds only the in-frame ones, with some missing. This sample yields approximately 79,000 clones, of which over 90% are seen a single time; about 0.35% belongs to the top ten. The origin of this receptor is a human donor in good health. The sample consisted of T cells isolated from PBMCs. This rearrangement joins TRBV18 to TRBJ2-3, with D perhaps TRBD1 (5 bases). CDR3 sequence reads: CASSPKGDTQYF. The CDR3 DNA sequence: TGTGCCAGCTCACCTAAGGGGGATACGCAGTATTTT.